This T cell receptor (beta chain) was recovered during a study of control samples from healthy donors and cancer patients. Germline assignment: CDR1 DFQATT and CDR2 SNEGSKA (reference sequence). V was clipped by 3 bases and J by 0 bases, with 5 bases between them. This CDR3 has 12 residues. TCRdb's table, derived via immunoSEQ multiplex PCR, lists solely in-frame clones and lacks some. The data show around 150,000 clones, just over 95% seen once. The receptor comes from a woman aged 30 to 39 in good health. The material sequenced was blood. This rearrangement joins TRBV20-1 to TRBJ1-1; no clear D gene. CDR3 coding DNA: TGCAGTGCTAGTTCCGTGAACACTGAAGCTTTCTTT. Protein sequence: CSASSVNTEAFF.